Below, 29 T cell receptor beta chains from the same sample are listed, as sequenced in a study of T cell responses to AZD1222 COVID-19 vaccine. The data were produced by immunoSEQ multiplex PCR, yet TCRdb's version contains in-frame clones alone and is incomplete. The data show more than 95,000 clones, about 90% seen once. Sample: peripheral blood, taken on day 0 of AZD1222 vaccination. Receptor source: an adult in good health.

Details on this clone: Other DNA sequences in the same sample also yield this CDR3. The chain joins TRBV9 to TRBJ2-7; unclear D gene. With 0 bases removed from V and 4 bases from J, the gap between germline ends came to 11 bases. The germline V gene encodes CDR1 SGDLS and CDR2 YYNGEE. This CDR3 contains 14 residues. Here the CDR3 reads CASSVGGGTYEQYF. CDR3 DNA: TGTGCCAGCAGCGTAGGCGGCGGAACATACGAGCAGTACTTC.

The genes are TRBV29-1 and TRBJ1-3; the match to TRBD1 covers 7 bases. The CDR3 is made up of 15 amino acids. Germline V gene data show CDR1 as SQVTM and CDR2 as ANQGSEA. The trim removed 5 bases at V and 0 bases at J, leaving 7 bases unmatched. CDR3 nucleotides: TGCAGCGTTATAAAGGACAGGAGCTCTGGAAACACCATATATTTT. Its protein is CSVIKDRSSGNTIYF. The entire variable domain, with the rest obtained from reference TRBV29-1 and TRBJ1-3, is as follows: SAVISQKPSRDICQRGTSLTIQCQVDSQVTMMFWYRQQPGQSLTLIATANQGSEATYESGFVIDKFPISRPNLTFSTLTVSNMSPEDSSIYLCSVIKDRSSGNTIYFGEGSWLTVV.

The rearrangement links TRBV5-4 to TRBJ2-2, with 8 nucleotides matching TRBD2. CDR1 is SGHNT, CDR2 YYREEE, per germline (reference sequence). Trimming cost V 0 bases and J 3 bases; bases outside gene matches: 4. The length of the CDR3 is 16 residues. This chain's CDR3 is CASSLAPGGDTGELFF. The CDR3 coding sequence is TGTGCCAGCAGCTTGGCCCCGGGAGGGGACACCGGGGAGCTGTTTTTT.

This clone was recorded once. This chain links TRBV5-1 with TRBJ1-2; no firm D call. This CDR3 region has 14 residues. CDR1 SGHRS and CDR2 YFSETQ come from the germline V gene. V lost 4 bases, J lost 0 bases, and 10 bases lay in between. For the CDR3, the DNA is TGCGCCAGCAGCCCGGAAAAAGCTAACTATGGCTACACCTTC. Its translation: CASSPEKANYGYTF. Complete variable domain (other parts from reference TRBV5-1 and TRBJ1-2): KAGVTQTPRYLIKTRGQQVTLSCSPISGHRSVSWYQQTPGQGLQFLFEYFSETQRNKGNFPGRFSGRQFSNSRSEMNVSTLELGDSALYLCASSPEKANYGYTFGSGTRLTVV.

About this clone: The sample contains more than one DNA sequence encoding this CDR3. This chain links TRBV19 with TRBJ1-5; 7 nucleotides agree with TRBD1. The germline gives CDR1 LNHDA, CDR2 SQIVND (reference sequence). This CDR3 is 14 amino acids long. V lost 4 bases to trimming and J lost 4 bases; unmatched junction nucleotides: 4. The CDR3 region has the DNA TGTGCCAGTAGTAGAGACAGGGATAATCAGCCCCAGCATTTT. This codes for CASSRDRDNQPQHF.

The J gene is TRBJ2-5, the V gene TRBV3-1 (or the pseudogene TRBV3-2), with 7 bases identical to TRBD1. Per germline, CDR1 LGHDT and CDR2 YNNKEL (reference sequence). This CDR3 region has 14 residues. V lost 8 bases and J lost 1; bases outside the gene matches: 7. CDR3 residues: CASGRRDSQETQYF. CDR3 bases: TGTGCCAGCGGCCGCCGGGACAGCCAAGAGACCCAGTACTTC.

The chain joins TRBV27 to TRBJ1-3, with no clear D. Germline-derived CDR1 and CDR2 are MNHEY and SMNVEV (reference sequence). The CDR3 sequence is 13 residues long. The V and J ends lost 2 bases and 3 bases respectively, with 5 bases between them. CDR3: CASSLRGGNTIYF. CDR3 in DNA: TGTGCCAGCAGTTTACGCGGTGGAAACACCATATATTTT.

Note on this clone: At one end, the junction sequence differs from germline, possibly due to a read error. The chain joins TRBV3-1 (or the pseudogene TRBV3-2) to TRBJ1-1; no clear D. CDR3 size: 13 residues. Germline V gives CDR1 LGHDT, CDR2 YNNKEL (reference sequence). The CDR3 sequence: CASSPPLNTEAFF. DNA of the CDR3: TGTGCCAGCAGCCCCCCGTTAAACACTGAGGCTTTCTTT.

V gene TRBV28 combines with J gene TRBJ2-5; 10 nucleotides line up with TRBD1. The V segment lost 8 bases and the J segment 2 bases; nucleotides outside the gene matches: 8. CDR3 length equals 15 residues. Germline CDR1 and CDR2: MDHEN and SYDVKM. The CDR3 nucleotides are TGTGCCAGCCCTGGGACAGGGGCTAATCAAGAGACCCAGTACTTC. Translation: CASPGTGANQETQYF.

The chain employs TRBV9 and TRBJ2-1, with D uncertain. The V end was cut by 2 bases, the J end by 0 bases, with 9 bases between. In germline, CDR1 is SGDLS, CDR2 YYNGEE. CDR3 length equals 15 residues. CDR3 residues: CASSVYSSSYNEQFF. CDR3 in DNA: TGTGCCAGCAGCGTTTACTCGAGCTCCTACAATGAGCAGTTCTTC.

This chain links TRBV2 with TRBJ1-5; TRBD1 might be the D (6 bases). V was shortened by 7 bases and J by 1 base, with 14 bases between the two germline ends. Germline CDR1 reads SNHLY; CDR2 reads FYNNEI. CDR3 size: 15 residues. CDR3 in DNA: TGTGCCAGCAACCAAGGAGGGGGGAGCAATCAGCCCCAGCATTTT. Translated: CASNQGGGSNQPQHF.

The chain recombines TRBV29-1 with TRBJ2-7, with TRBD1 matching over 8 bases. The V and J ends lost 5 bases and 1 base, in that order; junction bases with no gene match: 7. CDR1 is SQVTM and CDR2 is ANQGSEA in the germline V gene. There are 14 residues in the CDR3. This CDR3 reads CSVTGQGGSYEQYF. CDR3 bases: TGCAGCGTTACTGGACAGGGAGGATCCTACGAGCAGTACTTC.

The CDR3 spells CAGGTVDIQYF. The CDR3, as DNA: TGTGCCGGCGGGACAGTGGACATTCAGTACTTC. V usage is TRBV10-3 and J usage is TRBJ2-4, with a possible D match to TRBD1 (7 bases). The CDR3 has 11 amino acids. V lost 11 bases to trimming and J lost 8 bases, with 13 bases between them. CDR1 and CDR2 (germline): ENHRY, SYGVKD.

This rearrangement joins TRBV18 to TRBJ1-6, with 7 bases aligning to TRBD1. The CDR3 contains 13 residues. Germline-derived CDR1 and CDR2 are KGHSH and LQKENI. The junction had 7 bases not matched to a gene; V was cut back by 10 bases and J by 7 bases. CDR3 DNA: TGTGCCACCGGAGAGGGACAGAATTCACCCCTCCACTTT. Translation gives CATGEGQNSPLHF.

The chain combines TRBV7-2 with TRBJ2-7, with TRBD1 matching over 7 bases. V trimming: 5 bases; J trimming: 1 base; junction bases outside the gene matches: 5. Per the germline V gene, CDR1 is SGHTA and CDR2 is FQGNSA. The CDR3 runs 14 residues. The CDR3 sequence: CASSPAGGSYEQYF. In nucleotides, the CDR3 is TGTGCCAGCAGCCCGGCAGGGGGTTCCTACGAGCAGTACTTC.

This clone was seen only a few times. CDR3 nucleotides: TGTGCCAGCAGCGTGGGGGACCAGTGGGAGACCCAGTACTTC. Its protein product is CASSVGDQWETQYF. The chain employs TRBV9 and TRBJ2-5; D may be TRBD1 or TRBD2 (5 bases each). Germline lookup yields CDR1 SGDLS and CDR2 YYNGEE. This CDR3 has 14 residues. V lost 2 bases and J lost 5, with 13 bases in between.

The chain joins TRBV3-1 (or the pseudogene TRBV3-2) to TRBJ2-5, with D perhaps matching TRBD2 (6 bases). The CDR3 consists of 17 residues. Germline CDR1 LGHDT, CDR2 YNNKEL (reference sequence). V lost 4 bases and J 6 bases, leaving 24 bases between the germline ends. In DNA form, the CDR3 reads TGTGCCAGCAGCCCTTTCTCGGCGTTAGATGCGGGAAAGACCCAGTACTTC. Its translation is CASSPFSALDAGKTQYF.

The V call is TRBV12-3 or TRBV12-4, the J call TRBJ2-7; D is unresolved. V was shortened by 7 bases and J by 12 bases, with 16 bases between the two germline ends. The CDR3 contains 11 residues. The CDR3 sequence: CASNNLGWVYF. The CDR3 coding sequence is TGTGCCAGCAACAACCTGGGTTGGGTGTACTTC.

CDR3 coding DNA: TGTGCCAGCAGCTTAAGTTCGGCAGGGGGGGCAGATACGCAGTATTTT. Its translation is CASSLSSAGGADTQYF. The rearrangement links TRBV7-3 to TRBJ2-3; the D call may be TRBD1 or TRBD2 (7 bases each). The CDR3 is 16 amino acids. Trimming removed 1 base at V and 4 bases at J, with 15 bases between. Looked up from germline, CDR1 is SGHTA and CDR2 is FQGTGA.

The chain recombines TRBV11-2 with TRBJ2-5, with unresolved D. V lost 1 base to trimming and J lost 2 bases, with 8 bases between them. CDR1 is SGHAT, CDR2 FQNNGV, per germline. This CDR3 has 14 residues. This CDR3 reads CASSLVGWQETQYF. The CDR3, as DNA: TGTGCCAGCAGCTTAGTAGGGTGGCAAGAGACCCAGTACTTC.

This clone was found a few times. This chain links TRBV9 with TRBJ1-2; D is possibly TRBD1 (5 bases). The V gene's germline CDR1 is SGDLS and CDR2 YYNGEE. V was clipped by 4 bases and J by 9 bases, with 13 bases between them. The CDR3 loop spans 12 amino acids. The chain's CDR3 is CASSPQGSRYTF. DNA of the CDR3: TGTGCCAGCAGCCCCCAGGGTTCACGCTACACCTTC.

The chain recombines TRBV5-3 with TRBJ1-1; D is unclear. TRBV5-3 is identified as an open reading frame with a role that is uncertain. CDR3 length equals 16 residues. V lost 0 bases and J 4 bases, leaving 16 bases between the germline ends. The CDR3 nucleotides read TGTGCCAGAAGCTTGGCCCAGGTGACGTCTCCCACTGAAGCTTTCTTT. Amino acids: CARSLAQVTSPTEAFF.

CDR3 sequence (DNA): TGTGCCAGCAGCTTAAGGTGGGACAACACCGGGGAGCTGTTTTTT. It yields the protein CASSLRWDNTGELFF. The chain uses TRBV11-2 and TRBJ2-2; D might be TRBD1 or TRBD2, each matching 5 bases. Germline CDR1 reads SGHAT; CDR2 reads FQNNGV. This CDR3 is built from 15 residues. Trimming pared 2 bases from V and 2 bases from J, leaving 9 bases between.

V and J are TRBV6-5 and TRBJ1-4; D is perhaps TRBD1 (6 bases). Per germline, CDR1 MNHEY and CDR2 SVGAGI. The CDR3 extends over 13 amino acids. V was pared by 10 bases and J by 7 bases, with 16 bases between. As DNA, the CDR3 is TGTGCCACCAGACGGACAGAACTTGAAAAACTGTTTTTT. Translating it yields CATRRTELEKLFF.

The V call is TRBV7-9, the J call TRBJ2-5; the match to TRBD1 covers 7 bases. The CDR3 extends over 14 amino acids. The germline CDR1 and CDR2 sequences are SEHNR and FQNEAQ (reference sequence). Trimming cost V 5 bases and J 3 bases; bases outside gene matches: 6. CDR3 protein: CASSPGQEKETQYF. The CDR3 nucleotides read TGTGCCAGCAGCCCCGGACAGGAGAAAGAGACCCAGTACTTC.

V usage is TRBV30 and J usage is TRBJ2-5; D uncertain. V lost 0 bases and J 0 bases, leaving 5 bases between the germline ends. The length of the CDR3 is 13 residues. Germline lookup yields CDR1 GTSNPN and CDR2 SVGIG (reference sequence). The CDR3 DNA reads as TGTGCCTGGAGTGTAGGAGACCAAGAGACCCAGTACTTC. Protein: CAWSVGDQETQYF.

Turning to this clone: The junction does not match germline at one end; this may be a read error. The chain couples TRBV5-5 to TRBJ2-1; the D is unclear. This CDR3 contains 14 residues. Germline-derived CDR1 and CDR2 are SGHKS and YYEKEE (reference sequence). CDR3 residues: CASSLERSFNEQFF. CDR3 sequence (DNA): TGTGCCAGCAGCTTGGAGAGGTCCTTCAATGAGCAGTTCTTC.

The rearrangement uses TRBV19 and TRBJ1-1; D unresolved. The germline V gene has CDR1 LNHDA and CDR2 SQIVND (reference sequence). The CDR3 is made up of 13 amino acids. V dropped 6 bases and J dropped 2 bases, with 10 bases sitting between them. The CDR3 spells CASRPEFNTEAFF. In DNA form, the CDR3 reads TGTGCCAGTAGGCCTGAATTTAACACTGAAGCTTTCTTT.

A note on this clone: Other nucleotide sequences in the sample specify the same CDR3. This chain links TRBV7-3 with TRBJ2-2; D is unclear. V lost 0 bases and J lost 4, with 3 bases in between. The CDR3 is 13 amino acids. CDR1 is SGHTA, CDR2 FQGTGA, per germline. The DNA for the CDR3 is TGTGCCAGCAGCTTAACGGGCACCGGGGAGCTGTTTTTT. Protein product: CASSLTGTGELFF.